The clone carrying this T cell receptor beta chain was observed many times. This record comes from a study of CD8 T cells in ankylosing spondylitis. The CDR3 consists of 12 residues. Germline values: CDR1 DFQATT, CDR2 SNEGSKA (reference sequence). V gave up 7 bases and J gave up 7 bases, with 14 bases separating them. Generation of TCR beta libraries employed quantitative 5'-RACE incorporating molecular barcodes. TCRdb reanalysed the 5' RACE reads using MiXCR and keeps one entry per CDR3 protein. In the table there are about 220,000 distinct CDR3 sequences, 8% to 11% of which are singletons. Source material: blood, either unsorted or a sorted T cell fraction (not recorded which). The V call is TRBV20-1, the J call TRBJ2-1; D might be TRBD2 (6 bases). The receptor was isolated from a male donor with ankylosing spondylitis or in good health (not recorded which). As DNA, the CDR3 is TGCAGTGGTGGAGGGGTACGGAATGAGCAGTTCTTC. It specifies CSGGGVRNEQFF.